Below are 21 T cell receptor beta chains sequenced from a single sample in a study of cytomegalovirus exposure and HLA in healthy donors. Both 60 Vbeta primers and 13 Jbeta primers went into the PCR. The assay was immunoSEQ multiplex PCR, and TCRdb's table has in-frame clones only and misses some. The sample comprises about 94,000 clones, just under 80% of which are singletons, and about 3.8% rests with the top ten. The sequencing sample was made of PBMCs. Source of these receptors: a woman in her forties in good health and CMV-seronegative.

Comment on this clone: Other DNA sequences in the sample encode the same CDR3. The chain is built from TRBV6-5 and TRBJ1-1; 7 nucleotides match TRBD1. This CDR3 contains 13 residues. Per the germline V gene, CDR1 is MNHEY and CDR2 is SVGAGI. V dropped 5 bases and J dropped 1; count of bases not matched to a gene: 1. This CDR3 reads CASSRDRNTEAFF. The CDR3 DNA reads TGTGCCAGCAGTAGGGACAGGAACACTGAAGCTTTCTTT.

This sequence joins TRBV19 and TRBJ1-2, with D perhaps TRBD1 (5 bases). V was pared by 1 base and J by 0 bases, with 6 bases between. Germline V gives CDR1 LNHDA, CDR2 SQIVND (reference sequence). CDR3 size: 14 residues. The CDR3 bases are TGTGCCAGTAGTATAGGGACAACTAACTATGGCTACACCTTC. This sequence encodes CASSIGTTNYGYTF.

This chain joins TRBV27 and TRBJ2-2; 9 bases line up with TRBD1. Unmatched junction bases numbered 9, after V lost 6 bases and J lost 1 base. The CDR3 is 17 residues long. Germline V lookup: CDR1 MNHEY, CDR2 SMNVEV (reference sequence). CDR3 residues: CASSLGTGILNTGELFF. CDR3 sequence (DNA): TGTGCCAGCAGCCTCGGGACAGGGATCCTGAACACCGGGGAGCTGTTTTTT.

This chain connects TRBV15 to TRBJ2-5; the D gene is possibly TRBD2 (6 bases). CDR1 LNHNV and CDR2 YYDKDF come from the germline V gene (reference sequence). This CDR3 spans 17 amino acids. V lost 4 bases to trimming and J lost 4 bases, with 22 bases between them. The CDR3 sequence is CATSTGDRLDWGETQYF. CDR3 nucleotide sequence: TGTGCCACCAGCACCGGGGACCGACTAGATTGGGGAGAGACCCAGTACTTC.

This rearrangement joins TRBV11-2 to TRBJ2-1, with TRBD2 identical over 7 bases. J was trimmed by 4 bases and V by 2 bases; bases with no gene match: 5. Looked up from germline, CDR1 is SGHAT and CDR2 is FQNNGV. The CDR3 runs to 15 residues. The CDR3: CASSLLRGGYNEQFF. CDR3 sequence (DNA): TGTGCCAGCAGCTTACTACGGGGAGGGTACAATGAGCAGTTCTTC.

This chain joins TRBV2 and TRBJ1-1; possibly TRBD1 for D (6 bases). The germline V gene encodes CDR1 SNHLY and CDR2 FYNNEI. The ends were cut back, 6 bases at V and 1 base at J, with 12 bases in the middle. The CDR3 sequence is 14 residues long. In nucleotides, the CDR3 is TGTGCCAGCAGGACAGGACGAGGGAACACTGAAGCTTTCTTT. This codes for CASRTGRGNTEAFF.

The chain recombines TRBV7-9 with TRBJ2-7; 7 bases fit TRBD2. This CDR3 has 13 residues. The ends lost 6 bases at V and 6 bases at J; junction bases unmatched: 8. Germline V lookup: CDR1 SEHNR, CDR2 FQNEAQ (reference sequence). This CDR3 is CASSVVGGGEQYF. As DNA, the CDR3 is TGTGCCAGCAGTGTCGTAGGCGGGGGCGAGCAGTACTTC.

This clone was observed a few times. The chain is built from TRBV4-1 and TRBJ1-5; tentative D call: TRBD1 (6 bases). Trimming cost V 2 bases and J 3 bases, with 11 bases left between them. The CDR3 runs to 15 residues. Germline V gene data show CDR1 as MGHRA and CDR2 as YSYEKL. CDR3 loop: CASSQSTGYNQPQHF. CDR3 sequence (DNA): TGCGCCAGCAGCCAATCAACAGGGTACAATCAGCCCCAGCATTTT.

The CDR3 reads CASSLKAGGSNTGELFF. The CDR3 nucleotides are TGTGCCAGCAGCTTAAAGGCGGGGGGATCGAACACCGGGGAGCTGTTTTTT. This chain joins TRBV5-4 and TRBJ2-2, with TRBD2 matching 8 bases. In germline, CDR1 is SGHNT, CDR2 YYREEE (reference sequence). Trimming cost V 2 bases and J 0 bases; bases outside gene matches: 6. The CDR3 totals 17 residues.

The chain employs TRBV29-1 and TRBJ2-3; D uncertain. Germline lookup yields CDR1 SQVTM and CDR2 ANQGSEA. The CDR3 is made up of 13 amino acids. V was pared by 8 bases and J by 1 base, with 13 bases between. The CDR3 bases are TGCAGCTTGGCAGATGGAGGCACAGATACGCAGTATTTT. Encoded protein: CSLADGGTDTQYF.

CDR3 loop: CASNLTGRRYF. CDR3 nucleotides: TGTGCCAGCAACCTCACAGGGCGGCGATACTTC. The chain joins TRBV28 to TRBJ2-7; D is perhaps TRBD1 (6 bases). The CDR3 is made up of 11 amino acids. The V gene lost 7 bases and the J gene lost 13 bases, with 17 bases spanning the gap. Looked up from germline, CDR1 is MDHEN and CDR2 is SYDVKM.

The CDR3 DNA is TGCGCCAGCAGCCAGGTAGCGGGGGCATACAATGAGCAGTTCTTC. Amino acid sequence: CASSQVAGAYNEQFF. The J gene is TRBJ2-1, the V gene TRBV4-1; TRBD2 matches 9 bases. The CDR3 runs to 15 residues. V shed 3 bases, J shed 4 bases, and the junction held 4 bases outside the gene matches. Germline CDR1 and CDR2: MGHRA and YSYEKL.

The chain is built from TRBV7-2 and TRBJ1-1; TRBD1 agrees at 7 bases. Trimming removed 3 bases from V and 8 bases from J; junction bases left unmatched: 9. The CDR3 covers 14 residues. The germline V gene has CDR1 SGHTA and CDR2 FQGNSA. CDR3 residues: CASSFSGTEIEAFF. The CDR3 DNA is TGTGCCAGCAGCTTTTCCGGGACAGAAATCGAAGCTTTCTTT. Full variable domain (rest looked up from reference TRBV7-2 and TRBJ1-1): GAGVSQSPSNKVTEKGKDVELRCDPISGHTALYWYRQSLGQGLEFLIYFQGNSAPDKSGLPSDRFSAERTGGSVSTLTIQRTQQEDSAVYLCASSFSGTEIEAFFGQGTRLTVV.

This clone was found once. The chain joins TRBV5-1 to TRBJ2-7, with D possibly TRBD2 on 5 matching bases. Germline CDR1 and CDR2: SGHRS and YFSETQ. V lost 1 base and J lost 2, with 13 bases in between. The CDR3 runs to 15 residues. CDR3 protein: CASSLPAAPPYEQYF. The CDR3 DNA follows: TGCGCCAGCAGCTTGCCAGCGGCCCCCCCCTACGAGCAGTACTTC.

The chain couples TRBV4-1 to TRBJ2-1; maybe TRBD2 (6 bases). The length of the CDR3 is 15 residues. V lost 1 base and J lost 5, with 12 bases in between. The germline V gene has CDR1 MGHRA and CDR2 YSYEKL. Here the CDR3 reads CASSQVSGEDNEQFF. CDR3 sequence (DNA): TGCGCCAGCAGCCAAGTTTCTGGGGAGGACAATGAGCAGTTCTTC.

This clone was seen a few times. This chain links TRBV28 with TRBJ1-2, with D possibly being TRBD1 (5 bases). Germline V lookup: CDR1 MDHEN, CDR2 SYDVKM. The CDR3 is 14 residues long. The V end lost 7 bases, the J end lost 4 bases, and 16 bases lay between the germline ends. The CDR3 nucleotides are TGTGCCAGCACAGAAACAGGTCACGGCTATGGCTACACCTTC. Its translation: CASTETGHGYGYTF.

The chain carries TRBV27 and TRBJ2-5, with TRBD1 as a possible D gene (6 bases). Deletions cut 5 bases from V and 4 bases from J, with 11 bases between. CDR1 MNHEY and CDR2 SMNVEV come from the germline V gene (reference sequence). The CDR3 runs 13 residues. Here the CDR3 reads CASSVGHRETQYF. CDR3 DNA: TGTGCCAGCAGTGTGGGACACCGAGAGACCCAGTACTTC.

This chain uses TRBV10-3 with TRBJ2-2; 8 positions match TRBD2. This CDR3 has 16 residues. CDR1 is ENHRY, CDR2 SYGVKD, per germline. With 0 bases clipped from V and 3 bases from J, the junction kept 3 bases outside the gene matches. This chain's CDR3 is CAISESRRGDTGELFF. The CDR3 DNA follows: TGTGCCATCAGTGAGTCGAGGCGGGGGGACACCGGGGAGCTGTTTTTT.

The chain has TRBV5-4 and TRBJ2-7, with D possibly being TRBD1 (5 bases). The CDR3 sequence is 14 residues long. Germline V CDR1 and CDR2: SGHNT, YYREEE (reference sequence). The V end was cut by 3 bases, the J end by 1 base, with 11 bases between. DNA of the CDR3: TGTGCCAGCAGCTCTTCGACAGCTTCCTACGAGCAGTACTTC. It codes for CASSSSTASYEQYF.

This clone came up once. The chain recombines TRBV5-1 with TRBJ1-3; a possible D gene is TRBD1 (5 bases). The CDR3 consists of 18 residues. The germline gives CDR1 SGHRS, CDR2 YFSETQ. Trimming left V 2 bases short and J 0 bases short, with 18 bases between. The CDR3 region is CASSFAWSRDSSGNTIYF. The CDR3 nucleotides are TGCGCCAGCAGCTTCGCATGGAGCAGGGACTCCTCTGGAAACACCATATATTTT. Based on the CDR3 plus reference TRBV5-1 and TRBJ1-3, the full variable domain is KAGVTQTPRYLIKTRGQQVTLSCSPISGHRSVSWYQQTPGQGLQFLFEYFSETQRNKGNFPGRFSGRQFSNSRSEMNVSTLELGDSALYLCASSFAWSRDSSGNTIYFGEGSWLTVV.

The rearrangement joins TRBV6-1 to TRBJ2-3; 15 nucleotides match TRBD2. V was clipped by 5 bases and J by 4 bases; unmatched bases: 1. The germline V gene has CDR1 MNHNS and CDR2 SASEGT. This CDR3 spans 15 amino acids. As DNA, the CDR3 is TGTGCCAGCAGTTGGACTAGCGGGGGGGCAGATACGCAGTATTTT. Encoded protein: CASSWTSGGADTQYF.